The rows below give T cell receptor beta chains drawn from one sample of a study of shared clonotypes between healthy human individuals. Assay used: immunoSEQ multiplex PCR; TCRdb lists only in-frame clones, some missing. This table holds about 1.1 million clones, about four fifths found once. The sample was memory CD4+ T cells from PBMCs. The receptor source for this set is a man aged 18-30 years in good health. Some clones in this sample may be carry-over from other donors' samples. Both conserved end residues are part of each CDR3. D genes are given only for firm matches. Clone size, where shown, is once, few, many, or a class for clones that have expanded.

clone size: -; V gene: TRBV7-2; D gene: -; J gene: TRBJ2-7; CDR3 DNA: TGTGCCAGCAGCTTTTTAGGGCAGGGCTCATCCGAGCAGTACTTC; CDR3 protein: CASSFLGQGSSEQYF
clone size: -; V gene: TRBV4-1; D gene: -; J gene: TRBJ2-7; CDR3 DNA: TGCGCCAGCAGCCGCCTTGACCACTACGAGCAGTACTTC; CDR3 protein: CASSRLDHYEQYF
clone size: -; V gene: TRBV30; D gene: -; J gene: TRBJ2-7; CDR3 DNA: TGTGCCTGGAGTATTGGAGGTTTTACCTACGAGCAGTACTTC; CDR3 protein: CAWSIGGFTYEQYF
clone size: -; V gene: TRBV28; D gene: -; J gene: TRBJ2-7; CDR3 DNA: TGTGCCAGCACTAGTGTTGGATCCTCACACTACGAGCAGTACTTC; CDR3 protein: CASTSVGSSHYEQYF
clone size: -; V gene: TRBV14; D gene: -; J gene: TRBJ1-4; CDR3 DNA: TGTGCCAGCAGCCAGCTAGGGGCGGAAAAACTGTTTTTT; CDR3 protein: CASSQLGAEKLFF
clone size: -; V gene: TRBV28; D gene: -; J gene: TRBJ2-2; CDR3 DNA: TGTGCCAGCAGTAATTACGGGGGGGAGCTGTTTTTT; CDR3 protein: CASSNYGGELFF
clone size: -; V gene: TRBV7-3; D gene: -; J gene: TRBJ2-1; CDR3 DNA: TGTGCCAGCAGCCGCCTGGCGAGCTCCTACAATGAGCAGTTCTTC; CDR3 protein: CASSRLASSYNEQFF
clone size: -; V gene: TRBV5-1; D gene: TRBD2; J gene: TRBJ2-7; CDR3 DNA: TGCGCCAGCAGGTTGAATGCGGGAGGTCCCCACGAGCAGTACTTC; CDR3 protein: CASRLNAGGPHEQYF
clone size: -; V gene: TRBV7-9; D gene: -; J gene: TRBJ2-3; CDR3 DNA: TGTGCCAGCAGCTTTTACGGGGAAACAGATACGCAGTATTTT; CDR3 protein: CASSFYGETDTQYF
clone size: -; V gene: TRBV5-1; D gene: TRBD1; J gene: TRBJ1-1; CDR3 DNA: TGCGCCAGCAGCAGGGGACAGGTCGGGGACACTGAAGCTTTCTTT; CDR3 protein: CASSRGQVGDTEAFF
clone size: -; V gene: TRBV5-1; D gene: TRBD2; J gene: TRBJ2-6; CDR3 DNA: TGCGCCAGCAGCGGGACGGCTAGCGGGCCCTTTTCTGGGGCCAACGTCCTGACTTTC; CDR3 protein: CASSGTASGPFSGANVLTF
clone size: -; V gene: TRBV11-2; D gene: -; J gene: TRBJ1-1; CDR3 DNA: TGTGCCAGCAGCGACAGGACAGCCTGGAACACTGAAGCTTTCTTT; CDR3 protein: CASSDRTAWNTEAFF
clone size: -; V gene: TRBV5-1; D gene: -; J gene: TRBJ1-1; CDR3 DNA: TGCGCCAGCAAGGGGAACTACATGAACACTGAAGCTTTCTTT; CDR3 protein: CASKGNYMNTEAFF
clone size: -; V gene: TRBV2; D gene: TRBD1; J gene: TRBJ1-4; CDR3 DNA: TGTGCCAGCAGGGGGACAGGGGGAGAAAAACTGTTTTTT; CDR3 protein: CASRGTGGEKLFF
clone size: -; V gene: TRBV5-1; D gene: -; J gene: TRBJ2-2; CDR3 DNA: TGCGCCAGCAGCTTGGACGGTTCGGGCACCGGGGAGCTGTTTTTT; CDR3 protein: CASSLDGSGTGELFF
clone size: -; V gene: TRBV15; D gene: TRBD2; J gene: TRBJ2-1; CDR3 DNA: TGTGCCACCAGTCGGACTAGCGCCCGCTACAATGAGCAGTTCTTC; CDR3 protein: CATSRTSARYNEQFF
clone size: -; V gene: TRBV18; D gene: -; J gene: TRBJ1-3; CDR3 DNA: TGTGCCAGCTCACCATCAGGGTACTCTGGAAACACCATATATTTT; CDR3 protein: CASSPSGYSGNTIYF
clone size: -; V gene: TRBV2; D gene: TRBD1; J gene: TRBJ1-4; CDR3 DNA: TGTGCCAGCAGGGCGACAGGGGAACTGTTTTTT; CDR3 protein: CASRATGELFF
clone size: few; V gene: TRBV6-5; D gene: TRBD1; J gene: TRBJ2-7; CDR3 DNA: TGTGCCAGCAGTTCGGGACAGGGGTCCTACGAGCAGTACTTC; CDR3 protein: CASSSGQGSYEQYF
clone size: once; V gene: TRBV5-1; D gene: -; J gene: TRBJ1-4; CDR3 DNA: TGCGCCAGCAGCTTGAACAGGGATAATACTAATGAAAAACTGTTTTTT; CDR3 protein: CASSLNRDNTNEKLFF
clone size: -; V gene: TRBV28; D gene: -; J gene: TRBJ1-2; CDR3 DNA: TGTGCCAGCAGTTTGGGTCGAGAGATTTATGGCTACACCTTC; CDR3 protein: CASSLGREIYGYTF
clone size: few; V gene: TRBV19; D gene: -; J gene: TRBJ1-5; CDR3 DNA: TGTGCCAGTAGTATACGGCAGGGAACGGGCAATCAGCCCCAGCATTTT; CDR3 protein: CASSIRQGTGNQPQHF
clone size: -; V gene: TRBV28; D gene: TRBD2; J gene: TRBJ2-3; CDR3 DNA: TGTGCCAGCAGTTCTCCCCGACGACTAGCTGTTAGCACAGATACGCAGTATTTT; CDR3 protein: CASSSPRRLAVSTDTQYF
clone size: -; V gene: TRBV10-2; D gene: -; J gene: TRBJ2-1; CDR3 DNA: TGCGCCAGCGGAAACTTTGCGGGGAACAATGAGCAGTTCTTC; CDR3 protein: CASGNFAGNNEQFF
clone size: -; V gene: TRBV6-1; D gene: TRBD1; J gene: TRBJ1-2; CDR3 DNA: TGTGCCAGCAGGAAAGGACAGGGGTTCTATGGCTACACCTTC; CDR3 protein: CASRKGQGFYGYTF
clone size: -; V gene: TRBV28; D gene: -; J gene: TRBJ2-3; CDR3 DNA: TGTGCCAGCAGTTCCACAGGGTGGGGCACAGATACGCAGTATTTT; CDR3 protein: CASSSTGWGTDTQYF
clone size: -; V gene: TRBV18; D gene: -; J gene: TRBJ2-3; CDR3 DNA: TGTGCCAGCTCACCACCTCTTATCGGTGCGGGAGATACGCAGTATTTT; CDR3 protein: CASSPPLIGAGDTQYF
clone size: -; V gene: TRBV18; D gene: -; J gene: TRBJ1-4; CDR3 DNA: TGTGCCAGCTCATTGGGTACCCTTGGCGCAACTAATGAAAAACTGTTTTTT; CDR3 protein: CASSLGTLGATNEKLFF
clone size: -; V gene: TRBV4-1; D gene: -; J gene: TRBJ2-1; CDR3 DNA: TGCGCCAGCAGCCAGCCCGGGACGAGACTGTGGAATGAGCAGTTCTTC; CDR3 protein: CASSQPGTRLWNEQFF
clone size: once; V gene: TRBV28; D gene: -; J gene: TRBJ2-7; CDR3 DNA: TGTGCCAGCAGCGTAGGGGGTCTCCAAAGCTTGGAGTACTTC; CDR3 protein: CASSVGGLQSLEYF
clone size: -; V gene: TRBV11-2; D gene: TRBD1; J gene: TRBJ2-7; CDR3 DNA: TGTGCCAGCAGCTCCAATCACGGACAGGCCTACGAGCAGTACTTC; CDR3 protein: CASSSNHGQAYEQYF
clone size: -; V gene: TRBV30; D gene: -; J gene: TRBJ2-5; CDR3 DNA: TGTGCCTGGAGTGTCGCAGAGACCCAGTACTTC; CDR3 protein: CAWSVAETQYF
clone size: few; V gene: TRBV28; D gene: -; J gene: TRBJ1-5; CDR3 DNA: TGTGCCAGCACCCTTGGGAGAAATCAGCCCCAGCATTTT; CDR3 protein: CASTLGRNQPQHF
clone size: -; V gene: TRBV6-1; D gene: TRBD1; J gene: TRBJ2-7; CDR3 DNA: TGTGCCAGCAACACGGGACAGGGGAGGACCTACGAGCAGTACTTC; CDR3 protein: CASNTGQGRTYEQYF
clone size: once; V gene: TRBV5-1; D gene: -; J gene: TRBJ2-5; CDR3 DNA: TGCGCCAGCAGCTTCTACAGAGAGGAGACCCAGTACTTC; CDR3 protein: CASSFYREETQYF
clone size: -; V gene: TRBV18; D gene: -; J gene: TRBJ2-2; CDR3 DNA: TGTGCCAGCTCACCTATGCAGGTCTCAGGGGAGCTGTTTTTT; CDR3 protein: CASSPMQVSGELFF
clone size: -; V gene: TRBV9; D gene: -; J gene: TRBJ2-5; CDR3 DNA: TGTGCCAGCAGCGCCAATAGCGGAGGGGGAGAGACCCAGTACTTC; CDR3 protein: CASSANSGGGETQYF
clone size: few; V gene: TRBV7-9; D gene: -; J gene: TRBJ1-1; CDR3 DNA: TGTGCCAGCAGCTTGACCGGGGACACTGAAGCTTTCTTT; CDR3 protein: CASSLTGDTEAFF
clone size: -; V gene: TRBV29-1; D gene: TRBD1; J gene: TRBJ2-7; CDR3 DNA: TGCAGCGTTGAAGACCCGGGGACAGGAGGAACCTACGAGCAGTACTTC; CDR3 protein: CSVEDPGTGGTYEQYF
clone size: few; V gene: TRBV2; D gene: -; J gene: TRBJ2-7; CDR3 DNA: TGTGCCAGCAGTGAAGCGGGGCAGGTTTCCTACGAGCAGTACTTC; CDR3 protein: CASSEAGQVSYEQYF
clone size: -; V gene: TRBV5-1; D gene: TRBD2; J gene: TRBJ2-2; CDR3 DNA: TGCGCCAGCAGCCCGAGTTTAGCGGGAGGGAACACCGGGGAGCTGTTTTTT; CDR3 protein: CASSPSLAGGNTGELFF
clone size: -; V gene: TRBV7-2; D gene: -; J gene: TRBJ1-4; CDR3 DNA: TGTGCCAGCAGCATACACAGGGAGCCTAATGAAAAACTGTTTTTT; CDR3 protein: CASSIHREPNEKLFF
clone size: -; V gene: TRBV28; D gene: -; J gene: TRBJ1-5; CDR3 DNA: TGTGCCAGCATGGTCCTCAATCAGCCCCAGCATTTT; CDR3 protein: CASMVLNQPQHF
clone size: -; V gene: TRBV5-1; D gene: -; J gene: TRBJ2-3; CDR3 DNA: TGCGCCAGCAGCTCTCACGGAGATACGCAGTATTTT; CDR3 protein: CASSSHGDTQYF